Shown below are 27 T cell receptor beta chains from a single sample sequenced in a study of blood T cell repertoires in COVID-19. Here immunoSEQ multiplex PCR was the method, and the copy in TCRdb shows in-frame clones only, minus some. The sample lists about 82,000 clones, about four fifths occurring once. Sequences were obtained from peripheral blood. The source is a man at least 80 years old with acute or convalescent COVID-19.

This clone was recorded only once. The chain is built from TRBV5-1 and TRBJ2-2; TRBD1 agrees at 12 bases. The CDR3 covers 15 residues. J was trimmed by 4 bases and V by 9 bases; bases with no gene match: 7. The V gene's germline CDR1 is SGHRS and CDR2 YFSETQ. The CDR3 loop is CATTGQGASTGELFF. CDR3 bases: TGCGCCACAACGGGACAGGGGGCTAGCACCGGGGAGCTGTTTTTT.

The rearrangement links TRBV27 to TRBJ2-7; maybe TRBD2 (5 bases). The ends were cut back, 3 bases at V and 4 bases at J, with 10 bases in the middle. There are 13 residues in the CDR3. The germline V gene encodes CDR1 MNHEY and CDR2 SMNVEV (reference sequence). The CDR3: CASSFTSGYEQYF. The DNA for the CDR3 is TGTGCCAGCAGTTTCACCTCGGGGTACGAGCAGTACTTC.

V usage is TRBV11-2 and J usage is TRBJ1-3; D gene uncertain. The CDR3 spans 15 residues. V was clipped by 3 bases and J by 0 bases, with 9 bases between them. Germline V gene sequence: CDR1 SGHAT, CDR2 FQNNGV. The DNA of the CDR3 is TGTGCCAGCAGCTTTGCAGGTTCCTCTGGAAACACCATATATTTT. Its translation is CASSFAGSSGNTIYF.

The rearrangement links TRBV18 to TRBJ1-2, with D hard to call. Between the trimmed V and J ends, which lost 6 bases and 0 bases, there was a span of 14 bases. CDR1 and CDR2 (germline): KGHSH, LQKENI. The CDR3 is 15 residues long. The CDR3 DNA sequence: TGTGCCAGCTCGTTAAACACGGGAGCTAACTATGGCTACACCTTC. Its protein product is CASSLNTGANYGYTF.

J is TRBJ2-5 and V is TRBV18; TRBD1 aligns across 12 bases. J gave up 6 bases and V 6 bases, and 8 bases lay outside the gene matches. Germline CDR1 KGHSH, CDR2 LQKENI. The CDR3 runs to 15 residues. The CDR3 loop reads CASSPGTGGEKTQYF. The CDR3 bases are TGTGCCAGCTCCCCCGGGACAGGGGGCGAAAAGACCCAGTACTTC.

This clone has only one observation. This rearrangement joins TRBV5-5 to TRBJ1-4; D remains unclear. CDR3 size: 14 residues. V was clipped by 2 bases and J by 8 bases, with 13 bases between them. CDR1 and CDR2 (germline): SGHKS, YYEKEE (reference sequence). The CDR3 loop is CASSFTQDTEKLFF. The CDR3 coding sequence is TGTGCCAGCAGCTTTACCCAAGACACAGAAAAACTGTTTTTT.

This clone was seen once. The CDR3 here is CASSHFDPGVETQYF. The DNA of the CDR3 is TGTGCCAGCAGCCATTTCGATCCGGGGGTGGAGACCCAGTACTTC. The rearrangement links TRBV3-1 (or the pseudogene TRBV3-2) to TRBJ2-5; a possible D gene is TRBD2 (6 bases). Germline loops: CDR1 LGHDT, CDR2 YNNKEL (reference sequence). The CDR3 is 15 residues long. With 3 bases removed from V and 5 bases from J, the gap between germline ends came to 16 bases.

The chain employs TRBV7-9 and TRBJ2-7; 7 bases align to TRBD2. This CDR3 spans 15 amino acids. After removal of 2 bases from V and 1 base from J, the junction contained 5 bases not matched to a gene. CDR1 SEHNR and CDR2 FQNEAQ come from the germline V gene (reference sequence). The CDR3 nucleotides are TGTGCCAGCAGCTTATCTGCGGGAGTTTCCTACGAGCAGTACTTC. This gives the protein CASSLSAGVSYEQYF.

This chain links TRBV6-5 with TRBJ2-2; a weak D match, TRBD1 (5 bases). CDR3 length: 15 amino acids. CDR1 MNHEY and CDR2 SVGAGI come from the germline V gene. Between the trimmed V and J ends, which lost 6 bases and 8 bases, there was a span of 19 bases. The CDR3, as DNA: TGTGCCAGCAGCCCCCGGCAAGGGGCCCCAGGGGAGCTGTTTTTT. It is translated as CASSPRQGAPGELFF.

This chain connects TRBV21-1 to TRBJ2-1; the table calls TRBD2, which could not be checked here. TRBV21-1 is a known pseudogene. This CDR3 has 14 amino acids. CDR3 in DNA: TGTGCCAGCGGACTAGCGGGAGGATACAATGAGCAGTTCTTC. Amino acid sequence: CASGLAGGYNEQFF.

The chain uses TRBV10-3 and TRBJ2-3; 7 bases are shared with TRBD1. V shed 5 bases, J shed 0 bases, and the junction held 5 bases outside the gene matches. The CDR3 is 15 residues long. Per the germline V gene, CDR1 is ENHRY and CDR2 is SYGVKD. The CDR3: CAISKDRISTDTQYF. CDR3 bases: TGTGCCATCAGTAAGGACAGGATTAGCACAGATACGCAGTATTTT.

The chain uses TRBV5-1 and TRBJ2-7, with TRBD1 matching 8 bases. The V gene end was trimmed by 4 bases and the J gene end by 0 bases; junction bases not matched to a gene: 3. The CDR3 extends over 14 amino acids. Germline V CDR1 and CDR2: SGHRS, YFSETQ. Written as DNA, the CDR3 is TGCGCCAGCAGCGCAGGACAGGGCTCCTACGAGCAGTACTTC. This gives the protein CASSAGQGSYEQYF.

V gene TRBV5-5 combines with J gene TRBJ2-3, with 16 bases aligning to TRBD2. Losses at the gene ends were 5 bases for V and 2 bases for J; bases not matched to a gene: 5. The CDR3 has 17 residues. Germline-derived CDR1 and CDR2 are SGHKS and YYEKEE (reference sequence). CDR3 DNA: TGTGCCAGCAGTACCGGGACTAGCGGGAGGGCCACAGATACGCAGTATTTT. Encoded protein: CASSTGTSGRATDTQYF.

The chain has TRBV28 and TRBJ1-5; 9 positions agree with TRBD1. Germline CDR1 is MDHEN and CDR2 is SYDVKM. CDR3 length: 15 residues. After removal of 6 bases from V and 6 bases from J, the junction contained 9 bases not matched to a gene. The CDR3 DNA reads TGTGCCAGCAGCCGGGGACAGGGCCTCGGTCAGCCCCAGCATTTT. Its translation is CASSRGQGLGQPQHF.

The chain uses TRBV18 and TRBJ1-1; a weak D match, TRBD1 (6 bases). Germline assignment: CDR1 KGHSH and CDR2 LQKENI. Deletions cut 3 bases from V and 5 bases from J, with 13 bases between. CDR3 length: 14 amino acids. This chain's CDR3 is CASSPQGSRTEAFF. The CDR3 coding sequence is TGTGCCAGCTCACCCCAGGGGAGTAGGACTGAAGCTTTCTTT.

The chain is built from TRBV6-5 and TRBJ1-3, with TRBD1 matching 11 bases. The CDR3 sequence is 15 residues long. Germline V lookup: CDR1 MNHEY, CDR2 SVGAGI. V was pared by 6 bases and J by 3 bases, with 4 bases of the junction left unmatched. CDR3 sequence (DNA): TGTGCCAGCAGCAGGGACAGGGGGGTTGGAAACACCATATATTTT. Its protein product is CASSRDRGVGNTIYF.

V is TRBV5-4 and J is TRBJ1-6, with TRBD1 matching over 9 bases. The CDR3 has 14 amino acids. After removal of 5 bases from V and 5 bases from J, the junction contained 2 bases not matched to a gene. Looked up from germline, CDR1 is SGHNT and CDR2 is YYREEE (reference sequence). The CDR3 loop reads CASSRDRDNSPLHF. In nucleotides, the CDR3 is TGTGCCAGCAGTCGGGACAGGGATAATTCACCCCTCCACTTT.

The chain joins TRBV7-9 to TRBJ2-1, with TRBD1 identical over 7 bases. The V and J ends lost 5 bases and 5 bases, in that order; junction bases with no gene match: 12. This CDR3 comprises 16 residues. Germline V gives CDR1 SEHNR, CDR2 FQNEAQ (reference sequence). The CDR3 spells CASSPTGTGTNNEQFF. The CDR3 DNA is TGTGCCAGCAGCCCGACAGGGACGGGTACGAACAATGAGCAGTTCTTC.

The CDR3 loop is CSVLREGDTQYF. DNA of the CDR3: TGCAGCGTCCTGAGGGAGGGAGATACGCAGTATTTT. The rearrangement links TRBV29-1 to TRBJ2-3; 7 nucleotides align to TRBD2. CDR1 is SQVTM, CDR2 ANQGSEA, per germline. This CDR3 is built from 12 residues. V trimming: 6 bases; J trimming: 5 bases; junction bases outside the gene matches: 5.

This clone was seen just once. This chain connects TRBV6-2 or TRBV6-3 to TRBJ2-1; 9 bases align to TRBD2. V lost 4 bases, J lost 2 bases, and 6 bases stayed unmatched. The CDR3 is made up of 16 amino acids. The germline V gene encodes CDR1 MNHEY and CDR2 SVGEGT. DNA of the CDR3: TGTGCCAGCAGTTCCCCGCTAGCGGGAACCTACAATGAGCAGTTCTTC. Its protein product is CASSSPLAGTYNEQFF.

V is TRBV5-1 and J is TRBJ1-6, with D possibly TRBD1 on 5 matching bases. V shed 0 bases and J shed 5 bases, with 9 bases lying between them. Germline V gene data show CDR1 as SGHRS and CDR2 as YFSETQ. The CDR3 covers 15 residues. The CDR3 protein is CASSLEGINNSPLHF. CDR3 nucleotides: TGCGCCAGCAGCTTGGAGGGGATCAATAATTCACCCCTCCACTTT.

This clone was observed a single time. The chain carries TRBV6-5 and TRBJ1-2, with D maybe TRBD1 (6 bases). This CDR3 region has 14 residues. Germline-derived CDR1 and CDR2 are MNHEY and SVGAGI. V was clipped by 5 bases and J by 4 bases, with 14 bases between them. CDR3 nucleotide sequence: TGTGCCAGCAGTCGGAACAGGGAGGGCTATGGCTACACCTTC. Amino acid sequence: CASSRNREGYGYTF.

CDR3 nucleotides: TGTGCCACCAAGCAACCGGCAGGGGTCTTAAATGAAAAACTGTTTTTT. Its protein product is CATKQPAGVLNEKLFF. The chain carries TRBV28 and TRBJ1-4, with TRBD1 as a possible D gene (6 bases). CDR3 length: 16 residues. V was trimmed by 10 bases and J by 5 bases, leaving 23 bases between them. CDR1 MDHEN and CDR2 SYDVKM come from the germline V gene.

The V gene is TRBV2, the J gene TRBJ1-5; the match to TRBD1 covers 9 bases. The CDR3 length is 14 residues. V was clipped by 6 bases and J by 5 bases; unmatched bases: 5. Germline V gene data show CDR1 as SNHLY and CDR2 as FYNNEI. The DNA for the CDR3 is TGTGCCAGCAGGCCCGGGACAGGGTATCAGCCCCAGCATTTT. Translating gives CASRPGTGYQPQHF.

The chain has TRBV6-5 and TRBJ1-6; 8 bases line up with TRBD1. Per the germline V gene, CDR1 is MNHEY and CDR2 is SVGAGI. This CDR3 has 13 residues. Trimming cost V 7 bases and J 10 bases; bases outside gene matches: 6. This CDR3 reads CASTGQGNSPLHF. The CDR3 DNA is TGTGCCAGCACCGGACAGGGAAACTCACCCCTCCACTTT.

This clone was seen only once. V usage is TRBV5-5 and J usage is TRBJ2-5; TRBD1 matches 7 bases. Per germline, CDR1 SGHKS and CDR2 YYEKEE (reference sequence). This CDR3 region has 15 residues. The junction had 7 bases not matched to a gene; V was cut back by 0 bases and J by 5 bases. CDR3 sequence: CASSLEGTGAETQYF. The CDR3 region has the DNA TGTGCCAGCAGCTTGGAGGGCACAGGGGCCGAGACCCAGTACTTC.

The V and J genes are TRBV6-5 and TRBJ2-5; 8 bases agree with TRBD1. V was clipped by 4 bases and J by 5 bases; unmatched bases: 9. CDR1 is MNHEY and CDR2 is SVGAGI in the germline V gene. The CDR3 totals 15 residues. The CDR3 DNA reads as TGTGCCAGCAGTTGGGCAGGGGGCGCGCTGGAGACCCAGTACTTC. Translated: CASSWAGGALETQYF.